This T cell receptor (beta chain) was documented in a study of shared clonotypes between healthy human individuals. CD8 cells regarded as naive lacked CD45RO, were positively chosen for CCR7, and omitted terminally differentiated effector memory CD45RA+ cells. Original processing methods: Filtering differed because ImmunoSEQ produced junction-only sequences that carried no quality scores. Only in-frame clones appear in the TCRdb table, and some are missing; sequencing was by immunoSEQ multiplex PCR. That table supplies the V and J calls and clone size; D and trimming were determined from the DNA. The table includes about 2.1 million clones, approximately 92% detected once. The V gene's germline CDR1 is SEHNR and CDR2 FQNEAQ (reference sequence). The CDR3 loop spans 15 amino acids. Trimming removed 2 bases from V and 5 bases from J, with 14 bases in between.

Sequenced input: naive CD8+ T cells from PBMCs. This TCR came from a man between 18 and 29 years old in good health. Some clones in this sample may be carry-over from other donors' samples. The V gene is TRBV7-9, the J gene TRBJ2-3; D might be TRBD1 (6 bases). CDR3 sequence: CASSLSRGWEDTQYF. The CDR3 nucleotides read TGTGCCAGCAGCTTAAGCAGGGGATGGGAAGATACGCAGTATTTT. Supplemented by reference TRBV7-9 and TRBJ2-3, the full variable domain reads DTGVSQNPRHKITKRGQNVTFRCDPISEHNRLYWYRQTLGQGPEFLTYFQNEAQLEKSRLLSDRFSAERPKGSFSTLEIQRTEQGDSAMYLCASSLSRGWEDTQYFGPGTRLTVL.